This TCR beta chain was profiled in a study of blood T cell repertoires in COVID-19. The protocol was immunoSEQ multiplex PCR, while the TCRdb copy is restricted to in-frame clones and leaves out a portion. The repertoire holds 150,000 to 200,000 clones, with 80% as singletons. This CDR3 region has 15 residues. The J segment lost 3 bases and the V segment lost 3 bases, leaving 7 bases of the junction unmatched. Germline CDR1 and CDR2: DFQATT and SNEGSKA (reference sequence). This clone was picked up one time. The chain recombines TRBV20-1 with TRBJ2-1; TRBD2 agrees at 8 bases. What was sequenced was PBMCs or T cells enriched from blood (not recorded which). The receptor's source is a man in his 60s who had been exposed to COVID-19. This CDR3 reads CSASAAGGLYNEQFF. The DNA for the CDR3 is TGCAGTGCTAGTGCTGCGGGAGGACTCTACAATGAGCAGTTCTTC.